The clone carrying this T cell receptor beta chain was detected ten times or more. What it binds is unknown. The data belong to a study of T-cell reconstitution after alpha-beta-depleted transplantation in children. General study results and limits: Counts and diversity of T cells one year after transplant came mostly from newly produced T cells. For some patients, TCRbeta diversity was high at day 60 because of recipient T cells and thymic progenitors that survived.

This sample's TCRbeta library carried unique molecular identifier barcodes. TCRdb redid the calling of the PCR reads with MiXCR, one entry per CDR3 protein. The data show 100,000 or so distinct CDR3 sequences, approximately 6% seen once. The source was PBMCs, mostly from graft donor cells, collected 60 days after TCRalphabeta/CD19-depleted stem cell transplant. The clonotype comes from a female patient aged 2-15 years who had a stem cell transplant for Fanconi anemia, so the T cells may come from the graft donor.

The CDR3, as DNA: TGTGCCAGCAGCTTAGGGAGGCCTATATCGCGTGAGCAGTTCTTC. Translation: CASSLGRPISREQFF. The chain is built from TRBV11-2 and TRBJ2-1; tentatively, D is TRBD2 (5 bases). The CDR3 contains 15 residues. Trimming took off 1 base at V and 9 bases at J, with 16 bases between the two ends. Per the germline V gene, CDR1 is SGHAT and CDR2 is FQNNGV.